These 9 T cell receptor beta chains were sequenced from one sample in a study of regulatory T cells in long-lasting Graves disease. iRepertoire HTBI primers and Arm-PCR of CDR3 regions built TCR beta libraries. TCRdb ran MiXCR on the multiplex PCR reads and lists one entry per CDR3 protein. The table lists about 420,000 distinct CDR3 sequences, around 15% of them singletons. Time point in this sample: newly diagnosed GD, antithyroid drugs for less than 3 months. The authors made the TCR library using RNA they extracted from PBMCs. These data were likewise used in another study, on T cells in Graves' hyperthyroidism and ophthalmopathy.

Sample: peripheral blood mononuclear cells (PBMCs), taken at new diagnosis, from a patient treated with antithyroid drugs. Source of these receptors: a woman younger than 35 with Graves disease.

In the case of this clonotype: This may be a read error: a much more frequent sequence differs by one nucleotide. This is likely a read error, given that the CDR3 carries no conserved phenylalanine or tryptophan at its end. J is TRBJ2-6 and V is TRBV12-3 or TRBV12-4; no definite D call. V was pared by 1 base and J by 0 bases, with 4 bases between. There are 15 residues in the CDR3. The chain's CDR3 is CASSLELSGANVLTL. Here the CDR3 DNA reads TGTGCCAGCAGTTTAGAGCTCTCTGGGGCCAACGTCCTGACTCTC.

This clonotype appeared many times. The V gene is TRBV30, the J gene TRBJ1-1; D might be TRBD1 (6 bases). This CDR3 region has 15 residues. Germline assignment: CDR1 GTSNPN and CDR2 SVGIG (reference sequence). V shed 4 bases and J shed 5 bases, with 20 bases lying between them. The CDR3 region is CAWNVIGQGKTEAFF. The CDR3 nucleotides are TGTGCCTGGAACGTCATCGGGCAGGGGAAAACTGAAGCTTTCTTT.

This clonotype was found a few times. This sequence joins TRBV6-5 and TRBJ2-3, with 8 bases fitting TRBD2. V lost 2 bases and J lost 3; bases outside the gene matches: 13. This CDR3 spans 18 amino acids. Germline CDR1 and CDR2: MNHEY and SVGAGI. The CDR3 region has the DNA TGTGCCAGCAGTTACAGTATAATCCCGGGACTAGTGACAGATACGCAGTATTTT. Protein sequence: CASSYSIIPGLVTDTQYF.

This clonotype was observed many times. This chain's CDR3 is CASSLSGYRTDTQYF. CDR3 coding DNA: TGTGCCAGCAGCTTGAGCGGGTATCGCACAGATACGCAGTATTTT. The V call is TRBV11-2, the J call TRBJ2-3; D possibly corresponds to TRBD2 (6 bases). CDR1 and CDR2 from the germline V gene are SGHAT and FQNNGV. CDR3 length: 15 residues. V was pared by 3 bases and J by 1 base, with 11 bases between.

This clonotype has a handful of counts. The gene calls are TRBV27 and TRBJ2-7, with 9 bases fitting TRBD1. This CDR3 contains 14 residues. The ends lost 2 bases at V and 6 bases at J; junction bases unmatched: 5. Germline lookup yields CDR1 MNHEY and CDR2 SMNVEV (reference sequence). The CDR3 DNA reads TGTGCCAGCAGTTTAAGGGACAGGGTAGCCGAGCAGTACTTC. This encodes CASSLRDRVAEQYF.

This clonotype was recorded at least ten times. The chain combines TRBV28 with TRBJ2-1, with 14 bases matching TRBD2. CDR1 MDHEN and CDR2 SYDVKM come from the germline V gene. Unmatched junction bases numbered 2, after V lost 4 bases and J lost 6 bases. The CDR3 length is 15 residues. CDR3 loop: CASSSTSGRVNEQFF. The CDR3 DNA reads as TGTGCCAGCAGTTCGACTAGCGGGAGGGTCAATGAGCAGTTCTTC.

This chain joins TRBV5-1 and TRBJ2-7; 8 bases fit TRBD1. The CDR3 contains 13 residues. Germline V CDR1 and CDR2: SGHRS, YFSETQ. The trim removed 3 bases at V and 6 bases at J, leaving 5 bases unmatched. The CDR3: CASSWGQESEQYF. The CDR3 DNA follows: TGCGCCAGCAGCTGGGGACAGGAGAGCGAGCAGTACTTC. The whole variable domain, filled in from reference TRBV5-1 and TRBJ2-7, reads KAGVTQTPRYLIKTRGQQVTLSCSPISGHRSVSWYQQTPGQGLQFLFEYFSETQRNKGNFPGRFSGRQFSNSRSEMNVSTLELGDSALYLCASSWGQESEQYFGPGTRLTVT.

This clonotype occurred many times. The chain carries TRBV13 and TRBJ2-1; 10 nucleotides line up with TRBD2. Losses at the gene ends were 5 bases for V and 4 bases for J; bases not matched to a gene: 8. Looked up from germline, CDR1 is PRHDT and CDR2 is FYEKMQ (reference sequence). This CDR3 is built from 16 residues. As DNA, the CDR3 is TGTGCCAGCAGCGCCGAACTAGCGGGACGATACAATGAGCAGTTCTTC. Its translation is CASSAELAGRYNEQFF. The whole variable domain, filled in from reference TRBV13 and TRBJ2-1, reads AAGVIQSPRHLIKEKRETATLKCYPIPRHDTVYWYQQGPGQDPQFLISFYEKMQSDKGSIPDRFSAQQFSDYHSELNMSSLELGDSALYFCASSAELAGRYNEQFFGPGTRLTVL.

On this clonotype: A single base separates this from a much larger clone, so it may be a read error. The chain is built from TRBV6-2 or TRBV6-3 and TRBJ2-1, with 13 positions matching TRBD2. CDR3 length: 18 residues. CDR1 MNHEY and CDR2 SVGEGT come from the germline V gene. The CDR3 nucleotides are TGTGCCAGCGGTTATACTACCCGGACTAGCGGGAGTCGTGGTGAGCAGTTCTTC. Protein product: CASGYTTRTSGSRGEQFF.